This T cell receptor (beta chain) was found in a study of blood T cell repertoires in COVID-19. Study-wide background: Nucleic acid was either cDNA or gDNA, and it came from T cells, B-cell-depleted T cells, or PBMCs.

The CDR3 is made up of 14 amino acids. The germline gives CDR1 SNHLY, CDR2 FYNNEI. J gave up 8 bases and V 7 bases, and 10 bases lay outside the gene matches. Repertoires were generated with immunoSEQ multiplex PCR, while TCRdb's copy carries only in-frame clones and drops some. The data contain about 32,000 clones, approximately 93% of them singletons. Source material: peripheral blood. The origin of this receptor is a male donor with active COVID-19. The chain recombines TRBV2 with TRBJ1-4; TRBD1 aligns across 7 bases. CDR3 residues: CASNRQGQGEKLFF. CDR3 nucleotides: TGTGCCAGCAACCGACAGGGTCAGGGAGAAAAACTGTTTTTT.